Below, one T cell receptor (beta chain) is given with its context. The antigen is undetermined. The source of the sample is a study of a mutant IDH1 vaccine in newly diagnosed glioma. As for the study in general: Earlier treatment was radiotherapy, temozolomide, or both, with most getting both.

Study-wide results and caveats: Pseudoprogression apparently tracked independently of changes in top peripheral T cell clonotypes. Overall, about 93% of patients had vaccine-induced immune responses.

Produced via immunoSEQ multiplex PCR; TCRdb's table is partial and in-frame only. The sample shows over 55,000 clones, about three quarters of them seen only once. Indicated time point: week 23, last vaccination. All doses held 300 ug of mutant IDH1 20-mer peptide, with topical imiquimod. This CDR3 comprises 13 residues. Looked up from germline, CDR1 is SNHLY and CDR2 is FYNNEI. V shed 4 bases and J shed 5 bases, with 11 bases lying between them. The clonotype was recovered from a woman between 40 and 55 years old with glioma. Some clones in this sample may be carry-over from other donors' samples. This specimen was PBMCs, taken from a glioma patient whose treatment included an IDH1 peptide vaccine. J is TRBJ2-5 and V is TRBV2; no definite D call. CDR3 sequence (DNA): TGTGCCAGCAGTGGGTACCCCGGGGAGACCCAGTACTTC. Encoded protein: CASSGYPGETQYF.